This T cell receptor (beta chain) comes out of a study of cytomegalovirus exposure and HLA in healthy donors. Primers included in the PCR were 60 Vbeta and 13 Jbeta primers. Clones were read by immunoSEQ multiplex PCR, and TCRdb kept only the in-frame ones, dropping some. The repertoire holds about 200,000 clones, with 80% to 85% as singletons. In the case of this clone: Its antigen is as yet unknown.

CDR1 is SEHNR and CDR2 is FQNEAQ in the germline V gene (reference sequence). This CDR3 is 14 amino acids long. With 1 base clipped from V and 4 bases from J, the junction kept 1 base outside the gene matches. Study conclusions and caveats: The study dropped some indistinguishable V segments, TRBV6-2 and TRBV6-3 among them. TCR beta chains associated with HLA were, in a later analysis, more clonally expanded than equally common others.

This chain links TRBV7-9 with TRBJ2-4, with 7 bases identical to TRBD1. The origin of this receptor is a woman under 30 in good health and CMV-seronegative. Sequences were obtained from PBMCs. CDR3 in DNA: TGTGCCAGCAGCTTAGAGGGACAGAAAAACATTCAGTACTTC. Translating it yields CASSLEGQKNIQYF.